Listed here is a single TCR beta chain. What it binds is not known. The data were obtained in a study of PD-1 blockade in classical Hodgkin lymphoma. CDR1 is LNHDA and CDR2 is SQIVND in the germline V gene (reference sequence). The length of the CDR3 is 14 residues. The V end was cut by 3 bases, the J end by 1 base, with 9 bases between. The time point denotes: cycle 4 day 1 (C4D1), after more than 5 weeks of nivolumab. After autologous stem cell transplantation all patients relapsed, and prior brentuximab vedotin exposure differed between cohorts. Profiled with immunoSEQ multiplex PCR; TCRdb holds only in-frame clones, not every one. The sample holds tens of thousands of clones, around 80% seen once. Study-level points and caveats: CD4+ TCR diversity, unlike CD8+, rose significantly by C4D1. Complete responders' diversity at baseline resembled that of newly diagnosed patients. Those starting nivolumab under 1 year post-ASCT were excluded. Newly diagnosed patients were reported to start with lower TCR diversity than healthy donors.

This material consisted of peripheral blood mononuclear cells (PBMCs), taken before the fourth cycle of nivolumab. The clonotype originates from a human donor with classical Hodgkin lymphoma. The chain couples TRBV19 to TRBJ2-5, with D uncertain. The CDR3 nucleotides are TGTGCCAGTAGTATTACGGGTTCCCAAGAGACCCAGTACTTC. Its protein product is CASSITGSQETQYF.